The 24 T cell receptor beta chains given below trace back to one sample, sequenced in a study of blood T cell repertoires in COVID-19. Assay used: immunoSEQ multiplex PCR; TCRdb lists only in-frame clones, some missing. The sample lists around 210,000 clones, around 84% seen once, with about 12% in the top ten. Source material: peripheral blood. Source of these receptors: a human donor in a cohort sampled during active COVID-19.

The gene calls are TRBV6-5 and TRBJ2-1; perhaps TRBD1 as D (6 bases). The CDR3 has 15 residues. Trimming removed 0 bases at V and 4 bases at J, with 10 bases between. The germline gives CDR1 MNHEY, CDR2 SVGAGI. CDR3 coding DNA: TGTGCCAGCAGTTACTCTGGGACACCTTACAATGAGCAGTTCTTC. It yields the protein CASSYSGTPYNEQFF.

The CDR3 DNA follows: TGCGCCAGCAGCCCCAGGGGTCCCGGGGAGCTGTTTTTT. It translates to CASSPRGPGELFF. This chain connects TRBV5-1 to TRBJ2-2; weak D call: TRBD1 (6 bases). Germline CDR1 SGHRS, CDR2 YFSETQ. V lost 4 bases to trimming and J lost 6 bases, with 10 bases between them. This CDR3 has 13 residues. Full variable domain (rest looked up from reference TRBV5-1 and TRBJ2-2): KAGVTQTPRYLIKTRGQQVTLSCSPISGHRSVSWYQQTPGQGLQFLFEYFSETQRNKGNFPGRFSGRQFSNSRSEMNVSTLELGDSALYLCASSPRGPGELFFGEGSRLTVL.

This chain connects TRBV27 to TRBJ2-7; TRBD1 aligns across 7 bases. Per the germline V gene, CDR1 is MNHEY and CDR2 is SMNVEV (reference sequence). With V trimmed by 4 bases and J by 0 bases, 3 bases remained unmatched. The CDR3 length is 14 residues. The CDR3 loop reads CASSSQGSSYEQYF. The CDR3 DNA is TGTGCCAGCAGTTCACAGGGGAGCTCCTACGAGCAGTACTTC.

The chain carries TRBV5-1 and TRBJ2-7, with 9 nucleotides matching TRBD1. The V gene's germline CDR1 is SGHRS and CDR2 YFSETQ. The CDR3 is 15 residues long. The V and J ends lost 4 bases and 0 bases, in that order; junction bases with no gene match: 5. The CDR3 sequence is CASSGGQGRSYEQYF. The DNA for the CDR3 is TGCGCCAGCAGCGGCGGACAGGGGCGCTCCTACGAGCAGTACTTC.

The table lists this clone with a few counts. CDR3 protein: CASSLDGINTEAFF. The CDR3 DNA sequence: TGTGCCAGCAGTTTGGACGGGATAAACACTGAAGCTTTCTTT. V gene TRBV28 combines with J gene TRBJ1-1; D uncertain. V was cut by 3 bases and J by 2 bases, with 10 bases left in between. In germline, CDR1 is MDHEN, CDR2 SYDVKM. The CDR3 extends over 14 amino acids.

The rearrangement links TRBV15 to TRBJ1-5; D is perhaps TRBD1 (6 bases). Per germline, CDR1 LNHNV and CDR2 YYDKDF (reference sequence). The length of the CDR3 is 16 residues. V lost 3 bases to trimming and J lost 4 bases, with 16 bases between them. For the CDR3, the DNA is TGTGCCACCAGCAGGGGACCCGGGACACGAAATCAGCCCCAGCATTTT. This gives the protein CATSRGPGTRNQPQHF.

The chain couples TRBV11-2 to TRBJ2-1; TRBD2 agrees at 14 bases. V lost 3 bases, J lost 9 bases, and 4 bases stayed unmatched. From germline, CDR1 is SGHAT and CDR2 FQNNGV. The CDR3 is made up of 15 amino acids. CDR3 residues: CASSFSGTSGSEQFF. The CDR3 DNA is TGTGCCAGCAGCTTCAGCGGGACTAGCGGGAGTGAGCAGTTCTTC. Based on the CDR3 plus reference TRBV11-2 and TRBJ2-1, the full variable domain is EAGVAQSPRYKIIEKRQSVAFWCNPISGHATLYWYQQILGQGPKLLIQFQNNGVVDDSQLPKDRFSAERLKGVDSTLKIQPAKLEDSAVYLCASSFSGTSGSEQFFGPGTRLTVL.

The chain uses TRBV27 and TRBJ1-2, with 8 bases matching TRBD1. In germline, CDR1 is MNHEY, CDR2 SMNVEV (reference sequence). The CDR3 is made up of 13 amino acids. The J segment lost 4 bases and the V segment lost 7 bases, leaving 5 bases of the junction unmatched. The CDR3 protein is CASTETGVYGYTF. CDR3 DNA sequence: TGTGCCAGCACTGAGACAGGGGTCTATGGCTACACCTTC.

This sequence joins TRBV29-1 and TRBJ2-5; TRBD1 matches 10 bases. In germline, CDR1 is SQVTM, CDR2 ANQGSEA. The CDR3 is 15 amino acids. V was clipped by 4 bases and J by 4 bases; unmatched bases: 9. DNA for the CDR3: TGCAGCGTTGGACAGGGGGCGATATCGGGAGAGACCCAGTACTTC. Amino acid sequence: CSVGQGAISGETQYF.

V and J are TRBV21-1 and TRBJ1-1. TRBV21-1 is reported as a pseudogene. This CDR3 spans 15 amino acids. The CDR3 DNA sequence: TGTGCCAGCACTCCGCGGGACGTCCGGTACACTGAAGCTTTCTTT. Encoded protein: CASTPRDVRYTEAFF.

V is TRBV6-2 or TRBV6-3 and J is TRBJ2-7; TRBD2 agrees at 14 bases. V was clipped by 6 bases and J by 3 bases; unmatched bases: 1. This CDR3 has 14 amino acids. From germline, CDR1 is MNHEY and CDR2 SVGEGT. CDR3 sequence reads: CASSGTSGGYEQYF. The CDR3 coding sequence is TGTGCCAGCAGCGGGACTAGCGGGGGCTACGAGCAGTACTTC.

The rearrangement joins TRBV10-3 to TRBJ2-3, with D possibly matching TRBD2 (5 bases). The germline gives CDR1 ENHRY, CDR2 SYGVKD. There are 14 residues in the CDR3. V dropped 5 bases and J dropped 2 bases, with 11 bases sitting between them. For the CDR3, the DNA is TGTGCCATCAGTCGGACTGAGGTCACAGATACGCAGTATTTT. Translation: CAISRTEVTDTQYF.

The V gene is TRBV10-2, the J gene TRBJ2-1; D gene ambiguous. Trimming pared 0 bases from V and 9 bases from J, leaving 3 bases between. The V gene's germline CDR1 is WSHSY and CDR2 SAAADI. The CDR3 loop spans 11 amino acids. The DNA for the CDR3 is TGCGCCAGCAGTGAGTCCCGTGAGCAGTTCTTC. Its protein is CASSESREQFF.

The table lists this clone with a few counts. The chain combines TRBV5-6 with TRBJ2-1, with D hard to call. Deletions cut 2 bases from V and 4 bases from J, with 7 bases between. This CDR3 is 13 amino acids long. CDR1 is SGHDT and CDR2 is YYEEEE in the germline V gene. The CDR3 loop reads CASSFSPYNEQFF. The CDR3 nucleotides read TGTGCCAGCAGCTTTTCCCCTTACAATGAGCAGTTCTTC.

V gene TRBV6-5 combines with J gene TRBJ2-4; D might be TRBD2 (5 bases). CDR3 size: 16 residues. Germline CDR1 and CDR2: MNHEY and SVGAGI. Trimming pared 0 bases from V and 5 bases from J, leaving 14 bases between. This chain's CDR3 is CASSYSFGNQENIQYF. The DNA of the CDR3 is TGTGCCAGCAGTTACTCGTTCGGGAATCAGGAAAACATTCAGTACTTC.

This chain joins TRBV4-1 and TRBJ2-7; D might be TRBD1 (6 bases). The CDR3 has 14 residues. CDR1 is MGHRA, CDR2 YSYEKL, per germline. Trimming took off 3 bases at V and 1 base at J, with 10 bases between the two ends. The CDR3 DNA is TGCGCCAGCAGCCAGGACGGACAGTCCTACGAGCAGTACTTC. This sequence encodes CASSQDGQSYEQYF.

The chain is built from TRBV14 and TRBJ2-3, with 10 bases identical to TRBD2. There are 16 residues in the CDR3. The V and J ends lost 1 base and 3 bases, in that order; junction bases with no gene match: 4. From germline, CDR1 is SGHDN and CDR2 FVKESK. CDR3 nucleotides: TGTGCCAGCAGCCAAGGTTCTAGCGGGAGTACAGATACGCAGTATTTT. Translation gives CASSQGSSGSTDTQYF. Full variable domain (rest looked up from reference TRBV14 and TRBJ2-3): EAGVTQFPSHSVIEKGQTVTLRCDPISGHDNLYWYRRVMGKEIKFLLHFVKESKQDESGMPNNRFLAERTGGTYSTLKVQPAELEDSGVYFCASSQGSSGSTDTQYFGPGTRLTVL.

The gene calls are TRBV4-2 and TRBJ2-3, with 7 bases aligning to TRBD1. V was clipped by 2 bases and J by 2 bases; unmatched bases: 4. Germline V gives CDR1 LGHNA, CDR2 YNFKEQ. CDR3 size: 15 residues. CDR3 DNA sequence: TGTGCCAGCAGCCAACGGACAGGAGACACAGATACGCAGTATTTT. Its protein is CASSQRTGDTDTQYF.

This clone turned up a few times. V and J are TRBV4-1 and TRBJ2-7; TRBD2 agrees at 9 bases. V gave up 1 base and J gave up 1 base; unmatched junction bases: 8. The CDR3 runs 17 residues. In germline, CDR1 is MGHRA, CDR2 YSYEKL. CDR3 sequence: CASSQAHQREASYEQYF. CDR3 DNA sequence: TGCGCCAGCAGCCAAGCCCACCAGCGGGAGGCTTCCTACGAGCAGTACTTC.

The chain links TRBV19 to TRBJ2-7; 10 positions match TRBD2. The junction had 6 bases not matched to a gene; V was cut back by 4 bases and J by 3 bases. CDR1 and CDR2 from the germline V gene are LNHDA and SQIVND (reference sequence). The length of the CDR3 is 15 residues. CDR3 protein: CASSRLAGAGYEQYF. CDR3 nucleotide sequence: TGTGCCAGTAGTAGGCTAGCGGGAGCCGGCTACGAGCAGTACTTC.

This clone showed up just a few times. V gene TRBV24-1 combines with J gene TRBJ2-5, with D possibly being TRBD1 (6 bases). The length of the CDR3 is 13 residues. Germline CDR1 KGHDR, CDR2 SFDVKD. The ends were cut back, 9 bases at V and 1 base at J, with 11 bases in the middle. The CDR3 DNA sequence: TGTGCCACCTCTACAGGGACCCAAGAGACCCAGTACTTC. The encoded protein is CATSTGTQETQYF.

This chain connects TRBV5-5 to TRBJ1-5; D remains ambiguous. The CDR3 spans 13 residues. V lost 4 bases to trimming and J lost 6 bases, with 11 bases between them. Germline CDR1 is SGHKS and CDR2 is YYEKEE (reference sequence). The DNA for the CDR3 is TGTGCCAGCAGCAATTTACTCGTTCAGCCCCAGCATTTT. Protein sequence: CASSNLLVQPQHF.

The CDR3 nucleotides read TGTGCCACCAGCAAGGGGGGGCAGGGTCAGCCCCAGCATTTT. Its translation is CATSKGGQGQPQHF. The chain uses TRBV15 and TRBJ1-5; possibly TRBD1 for D (6 bases). Per germline, CDR1 LNHNV and CDR2 YYDKDF (reference sequence). The V end was cut by 4 bases, the J end by 6 bases, with 13 bases between. This CDR3 is 14 amino acids long.

The chain uses TRBV27 and TRBJ2-4; 9 positions match TRBD1. Germline trimming cut 1 base from V and 4 bases from J; bases unmatched to any gene: 2. The length of the CDR3 is 15 residues. Germline assignment: CDR1 MNHEY and CDR2 SMNVEV (reference sequence). CDR3 sequence reads: CASSLLGQGKNIQYF. As DNA, the CDR3 is TGTGCCAGCAGTTTATTAGGACAGGGGAAAAACATTCAGTACTTC.